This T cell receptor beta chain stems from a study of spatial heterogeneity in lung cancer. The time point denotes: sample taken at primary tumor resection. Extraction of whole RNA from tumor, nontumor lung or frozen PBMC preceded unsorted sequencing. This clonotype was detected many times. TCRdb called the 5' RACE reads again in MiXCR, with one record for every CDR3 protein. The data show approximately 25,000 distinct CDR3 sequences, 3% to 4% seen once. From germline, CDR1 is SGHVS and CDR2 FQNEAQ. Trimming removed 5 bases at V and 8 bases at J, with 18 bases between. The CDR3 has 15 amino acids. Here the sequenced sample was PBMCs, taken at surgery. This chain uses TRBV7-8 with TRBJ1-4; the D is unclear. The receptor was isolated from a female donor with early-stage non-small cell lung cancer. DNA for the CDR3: TGTGCCAGCAGCCGGAGCACCGGGGTAATGGAAAAACTGTTTTTT. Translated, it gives CASSRSTGVMEKLFF.